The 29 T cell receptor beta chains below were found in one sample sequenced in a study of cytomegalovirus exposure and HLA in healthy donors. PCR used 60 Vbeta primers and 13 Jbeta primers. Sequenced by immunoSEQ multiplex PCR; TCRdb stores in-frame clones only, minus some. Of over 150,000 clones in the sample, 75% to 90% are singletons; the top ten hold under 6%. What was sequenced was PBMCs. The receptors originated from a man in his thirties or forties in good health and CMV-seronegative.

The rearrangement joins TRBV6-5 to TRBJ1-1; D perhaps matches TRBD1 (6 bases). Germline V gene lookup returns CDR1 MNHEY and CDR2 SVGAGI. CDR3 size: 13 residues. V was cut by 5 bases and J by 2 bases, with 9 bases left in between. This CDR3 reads CASSVDRNTEAFF. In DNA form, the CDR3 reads TGTGCCAGCAGTGTGGACAGAAACACTGAAGCTTTCTTT.

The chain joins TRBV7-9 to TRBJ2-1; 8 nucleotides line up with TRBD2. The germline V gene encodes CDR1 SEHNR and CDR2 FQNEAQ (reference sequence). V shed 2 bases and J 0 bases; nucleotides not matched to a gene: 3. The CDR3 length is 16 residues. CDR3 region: CASSLTGGFSYNEQFF. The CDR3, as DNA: TGTGCCAGCAGCTTAACGGGGGGGTTCTCCTACAATGAGCAGTTCTTC.

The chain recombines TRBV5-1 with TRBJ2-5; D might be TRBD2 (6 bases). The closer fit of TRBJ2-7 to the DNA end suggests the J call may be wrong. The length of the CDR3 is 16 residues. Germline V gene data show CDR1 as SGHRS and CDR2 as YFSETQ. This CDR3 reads CASSLSSNSGSYEQYF. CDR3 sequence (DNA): TGCGCCAGCAGTCTCTCCTCCAATAGCGGCTCCTACGAGCAGTACTTC.

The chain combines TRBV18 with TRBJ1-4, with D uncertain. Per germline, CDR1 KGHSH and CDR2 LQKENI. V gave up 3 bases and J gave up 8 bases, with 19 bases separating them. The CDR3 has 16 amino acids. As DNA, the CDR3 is TGTGCCAGCTCACCCTTCCAGATAGTGGCGGGAGAAAAACTGTTTTTT. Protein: CASSPFQIVAGEKLFF.

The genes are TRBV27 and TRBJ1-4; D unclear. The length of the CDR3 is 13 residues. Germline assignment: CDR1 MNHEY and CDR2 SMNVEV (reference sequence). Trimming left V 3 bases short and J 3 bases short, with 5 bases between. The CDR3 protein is CASSLLANEKLFF. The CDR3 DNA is TGTGCCAGCAGTTTGTTAGCTAATGAAAAACTGTTTTTT.

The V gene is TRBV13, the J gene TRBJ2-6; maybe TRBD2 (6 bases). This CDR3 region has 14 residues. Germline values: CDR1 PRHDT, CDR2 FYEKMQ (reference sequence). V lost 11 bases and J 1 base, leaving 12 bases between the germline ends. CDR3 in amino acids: CASGEDSGANVLTF. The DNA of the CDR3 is TGTGCCTCCGGGGAGGATTCTGGGGCCAACGTCCTGACTTTC.

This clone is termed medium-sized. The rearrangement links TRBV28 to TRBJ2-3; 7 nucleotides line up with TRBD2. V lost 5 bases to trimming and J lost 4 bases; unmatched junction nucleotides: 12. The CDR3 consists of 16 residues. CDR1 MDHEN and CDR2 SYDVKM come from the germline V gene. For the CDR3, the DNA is TGTGCCAGCAGTCTCGACCTGGCGGGGGAAGCAGATACGCAGTATTTT. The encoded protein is CASSLDLAGEADTQYF.

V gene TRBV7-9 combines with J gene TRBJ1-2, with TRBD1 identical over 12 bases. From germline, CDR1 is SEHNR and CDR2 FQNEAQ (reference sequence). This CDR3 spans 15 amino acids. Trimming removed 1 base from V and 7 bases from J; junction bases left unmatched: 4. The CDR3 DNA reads TGTGCCAGCAGCTTAGTGGGACAGGGGGCAGGTGGCTACACCTTC. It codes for CASSLVGQGAGGYTF.

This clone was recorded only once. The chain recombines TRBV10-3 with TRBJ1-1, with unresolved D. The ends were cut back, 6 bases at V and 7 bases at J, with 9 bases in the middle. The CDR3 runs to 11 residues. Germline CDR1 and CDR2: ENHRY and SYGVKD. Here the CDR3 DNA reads TGTGCCATCAGCCCGGGAGATGAAGCTTTCTTT. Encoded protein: CAISPGDEAFF.

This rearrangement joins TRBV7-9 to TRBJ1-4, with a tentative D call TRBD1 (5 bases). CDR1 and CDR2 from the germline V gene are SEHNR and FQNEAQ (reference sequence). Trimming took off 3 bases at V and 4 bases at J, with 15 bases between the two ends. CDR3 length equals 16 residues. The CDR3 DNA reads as TGTGCCAGCAGCTTGGTGGCGACAGCTTATAATGAAAAACTGTTTTTT. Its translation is CASSLVATAYNEKLFF. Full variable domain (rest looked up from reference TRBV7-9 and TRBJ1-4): DTGVSQNPRHKITKRGQNVTFRCDPISEHNRLYWYRQTLGQGPEFLTYFQNEAQLEKSRLLSDRFSAERPKGSFSTLEIQRTEQGDSAMYLCASSLVATAYNEKLFFGSGTQLSVL.

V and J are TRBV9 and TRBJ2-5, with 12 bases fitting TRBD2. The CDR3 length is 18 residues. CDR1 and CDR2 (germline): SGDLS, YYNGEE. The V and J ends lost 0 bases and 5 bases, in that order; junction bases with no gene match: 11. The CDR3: CASSVADPSGRGLETQYF. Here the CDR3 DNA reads TGTGCCAGCAGCGTAGCCGATCCTAGCGGGAGGGGGCTTGAGACCCAGTACTTC.

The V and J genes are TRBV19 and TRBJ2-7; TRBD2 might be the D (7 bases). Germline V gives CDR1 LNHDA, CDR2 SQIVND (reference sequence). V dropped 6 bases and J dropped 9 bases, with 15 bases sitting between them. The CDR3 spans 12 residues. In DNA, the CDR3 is TGTGCCAGTAGGACCCCCGGGGGGCGGCAGTACTTC. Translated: CASRTPGGRQYF.

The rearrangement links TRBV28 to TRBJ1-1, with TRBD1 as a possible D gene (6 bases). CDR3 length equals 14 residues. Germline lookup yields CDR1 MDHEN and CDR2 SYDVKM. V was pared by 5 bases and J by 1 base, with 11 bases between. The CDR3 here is CASSVQGENTEAFF. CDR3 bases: TGTGCCAGCAGTGTACAGGGCGAGAACACTGAAGCTTTCTTT.

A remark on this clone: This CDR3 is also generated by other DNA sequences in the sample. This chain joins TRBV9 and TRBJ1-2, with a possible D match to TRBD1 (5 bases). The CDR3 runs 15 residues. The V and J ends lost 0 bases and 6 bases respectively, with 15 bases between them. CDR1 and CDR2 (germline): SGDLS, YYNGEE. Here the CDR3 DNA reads TGTGCCAGCAGCGTAGGGACTGTGCCGGGGGATGGCTACACCTTC. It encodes CASSVGTVPGDGYTF.

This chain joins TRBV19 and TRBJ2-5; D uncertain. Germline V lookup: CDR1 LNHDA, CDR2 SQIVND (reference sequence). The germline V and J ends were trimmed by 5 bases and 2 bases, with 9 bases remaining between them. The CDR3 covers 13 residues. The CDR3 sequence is CASSPPGQETQYF. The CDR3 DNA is TGTGCCAGTAGTCCCCCGGGTCAAGAGACCCAGTACTTC.

CDR3 coding DNA: TGTGCCACCGCGTTGGACAGGCCCCTCTTTAACTATGGCTACACCTTC. Encoded protein: CATALDRPLFNYGYTF. The chain joins TRBV28 to TRBJ1-2; TRBD1 matches 7 bases. CDR1 and CDR2 (germline): MDHEN, SYDVKM. The V and J ends lost 10 bases and 1 base, in that order; junction bases with no gene match: 15. This CDR3 contains 16 residues.

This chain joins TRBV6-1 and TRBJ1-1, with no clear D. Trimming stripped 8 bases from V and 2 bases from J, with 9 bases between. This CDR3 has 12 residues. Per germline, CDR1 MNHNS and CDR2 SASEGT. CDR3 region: CASSPVNTEAFF. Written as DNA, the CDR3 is TGTGCCAGCTCCCCCGTCAACACTGAAGCTTTCTTT.

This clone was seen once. Here the CDR3 reads CASSLGQAFGGTEAFF. CDR3 nucleotides: TGTGCCAGCAGTCTGGGACAGGCCTTTGGGGGGACTGAAGCTTTCTTT. V is TRBV5-6 and J is TRBJ1-1; 8 nucleotides line up with TRBD1. Looked up from germline, CDR1 is SGHDT and CDR2 is YYEEEE. This CDR3 comprises 16 residues. Unmatched junction bases numbered 14, after V lost 5 bases and J lost 5 bases.

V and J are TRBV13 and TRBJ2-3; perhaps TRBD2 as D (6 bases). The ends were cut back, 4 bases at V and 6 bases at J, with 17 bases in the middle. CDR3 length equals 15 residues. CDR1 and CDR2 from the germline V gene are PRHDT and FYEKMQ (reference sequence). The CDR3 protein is CASSSRLGRVDTQYF. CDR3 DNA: TGTGCCAGCAGCTCAAGACTAGGAAGAGTGGATACGCAGTATTTT.

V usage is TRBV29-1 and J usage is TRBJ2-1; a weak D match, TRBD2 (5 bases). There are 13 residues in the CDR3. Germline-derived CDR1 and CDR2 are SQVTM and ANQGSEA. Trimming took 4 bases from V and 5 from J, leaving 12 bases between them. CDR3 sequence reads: CSVVRDGHNEQFF. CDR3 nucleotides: TGCAGCGTTGTACGGGATGGCCACAATGAGCAGTTCTTC.

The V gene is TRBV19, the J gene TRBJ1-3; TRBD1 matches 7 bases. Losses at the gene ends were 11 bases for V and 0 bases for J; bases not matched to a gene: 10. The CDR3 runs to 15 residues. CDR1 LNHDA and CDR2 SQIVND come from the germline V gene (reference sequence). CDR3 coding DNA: TGTGCCTCGGGGCCAGGGGGAGCCTCTGGAAACACCATATATTTT. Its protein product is CASGPGGASGNTIYF.

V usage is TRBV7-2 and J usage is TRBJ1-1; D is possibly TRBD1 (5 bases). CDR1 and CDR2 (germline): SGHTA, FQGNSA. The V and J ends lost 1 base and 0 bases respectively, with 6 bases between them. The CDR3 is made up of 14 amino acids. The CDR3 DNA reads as TGTGCCAGCAGCTTAGGCAGGGTGAACACTGAAGCTTTCTTT. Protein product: CASSLGRVNTEAFF.

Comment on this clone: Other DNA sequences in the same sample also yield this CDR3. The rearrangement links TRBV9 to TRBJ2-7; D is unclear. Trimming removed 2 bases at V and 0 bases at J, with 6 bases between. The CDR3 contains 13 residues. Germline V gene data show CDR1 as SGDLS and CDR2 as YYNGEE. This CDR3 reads CASSVGSSYEQYF. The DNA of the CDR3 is TGTGCCAGCAGCGTGGGCAGCTCCTACGAGCAGTACTTC.

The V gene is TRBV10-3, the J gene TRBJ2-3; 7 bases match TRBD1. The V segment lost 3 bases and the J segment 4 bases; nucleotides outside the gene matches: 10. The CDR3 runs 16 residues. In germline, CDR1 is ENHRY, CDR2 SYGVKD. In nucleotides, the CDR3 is TGTGCCATCAGTGACCTCTTCGGACAGGAGGCAGATACGCAGTATTTT. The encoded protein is CAISDLFGQEADTQYF.

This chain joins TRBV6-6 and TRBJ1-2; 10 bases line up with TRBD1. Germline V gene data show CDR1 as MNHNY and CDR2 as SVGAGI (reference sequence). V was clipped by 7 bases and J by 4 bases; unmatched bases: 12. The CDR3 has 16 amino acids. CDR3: CASNRDRGRGTYGYTF. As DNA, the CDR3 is TGTGCCAGCAATCGGGACAGGGGAAGGGGAACCTATGGCTACACCTTC.

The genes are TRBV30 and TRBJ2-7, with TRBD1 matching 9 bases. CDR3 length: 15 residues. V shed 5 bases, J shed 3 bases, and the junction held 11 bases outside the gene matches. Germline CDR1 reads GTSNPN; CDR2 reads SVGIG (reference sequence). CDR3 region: CAWVPPGQGFYEQYF. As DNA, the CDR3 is TGTGCCTGGGTACCTCCGGGACAGGGCTTCTACGAGCAGTACTTC.

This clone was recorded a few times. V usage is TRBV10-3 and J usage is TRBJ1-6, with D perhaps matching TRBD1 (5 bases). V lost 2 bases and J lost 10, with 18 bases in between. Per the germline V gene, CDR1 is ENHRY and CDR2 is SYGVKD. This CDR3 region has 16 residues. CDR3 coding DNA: TGTGCCATCAGTGAGCCCCGTACGGGGGTGGGCTCACCCCTCCACTTT. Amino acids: CAISEPRTGVGSPLHF.

CDR3 loop: CASSLVIQTMNTEAFF. CDR3 nucleotides: TGTGCCAGCAGCTTAGTAATCCAGACAATGAACACTGAAGCTTTCTTT. This chain links TRBV7-2 with TRBJ1-1, with unresolved D. CDR1 and CDR2 (germline): SGHTA, FQGNSA. Trimming shortened V by 1 base and J by 0 bases, and 12 bases separated the two germline ends. CDR3 size: 16 residues.

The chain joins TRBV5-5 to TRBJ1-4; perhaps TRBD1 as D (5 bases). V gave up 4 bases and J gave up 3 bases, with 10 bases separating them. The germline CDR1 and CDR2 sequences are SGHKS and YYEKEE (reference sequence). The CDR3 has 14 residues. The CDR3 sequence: CASSPGTANEKLFF. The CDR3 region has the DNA TGTGCCAGCAGCCCCGGGACTGCTAATGAAAAACTGTTTTTT. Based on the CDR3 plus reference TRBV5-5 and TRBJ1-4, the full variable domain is DAGVTQSPTHLIKTRGQQVTLRCSPISGHKSVSWYQQVLGQGPQFIFQYYEKEERGRGNFPDRFSARQFPNYSSELNVNALLLGDSALYLCASSPGTANEKLFFGSGTQLSVL.